This T cell receptor beta chain was captured by sequencing in a study of blood T cell repertoires in COVID-19. Using immunoSEQ multiplex PCR, the repertoire was profiled, and TCRdb retains in-frame clones only, with some absent. The sample holds 120,000 or so clones, approximately 80% seen once. V was clipped by 6 bases and J by 4 bases, with 27 bases between them. Germline V lookup: CDR1 GTSNPN, CDR2 SVGIG (reference sequence). This CDR3 has 17 amino acids. The receptor was isolated from a human donor in a cohort sampled during active COVID-19. The chain uses TRBV30 and TRBJ1-1; a weak D match, TRBD1 (6 bases). The source material was peripheral blood. The CDR3 loop reads CACLPKTGTIQSTEAFF. As DNA, the CDR3 is TGTGCCTGCCTTCCTAAGACCGGGACAATCCAGAGCACTGAAGCTTTCTTT.